Shown below are 12 T cell receptor beta chains from a single sample sequenced in a study of spatial heterogeneity in lung cancer. One entry per CDR3 protein results from TCRdb running MiXCR on the 5' RACE reads. This sample has 9,500 to 15,000 distinct CDR3 sequences, with approximately 6.2% found just once. Time point reported: sample taken at primary tumor resection. The input material, whole RNA from tumor, nontumor lung or frozen PBMC, was sequenced unsorted. Here the sequenced sample was normal lung tissue next to the tumor, taken at surgery. These receptors came from a male donor with early-stage non-small cell lung cancer.

As concerns this clonotype: Because the library targeted alpha chains, this beta chain is an off-target read whose size means little. The chain has TRBV5-1 and TRBJ1-4; unclear D gene. Between the trimmed V and J ends, which lost 4 bases and 8 bases, there was a span of 9 bases. Germline V gene lookup returns CDR1 SGHRS and CDR2 YFSETQ. CDR3 length: 12 amino acids. CDR3 amino acids: CASSVGGEKLFF. DNA for the CDR3: TGCGCCAGCAGCGTAGGAGGCGAAAAACTGTTTTTT.

This clonotype was recorded many times. Since it is a stray read in a library aimed at alpha chains, this beta chain has a size that is not meaningful. The J gene is TRBJ2-3, the V gene TRBV27; no definite D call. The germline V and J ends were trimmed by 2 bases and 2 bases, with 8 bases remaining between them. CDR1 is MNHEY and CDR2 is SMNVEV in the germline V gene (reference sequence). This CDR3 region has 14 residues. The CDR3: CASSLQYLTDTQYF. For the CDR3, the DNA is TGTGCCAGCAGTTTACAGTACCTCACAGATACGCAGTATTTT.

This clonotype was recorded at least ten times. It is unclear where the CDR3 begins or ends on the DNA, so no DNA is shown, and the CDR3 is as TCRdb lists it. Being off target in a library aimed at alpha chains, this beta chain has a size of little meaning. The chain couples TRBV14 to TRBJ1-1; the D call of TRBD1 is as the table states it, not checked on the DNA. The CDR3 spans 23 amino acids, including both terminal residues. The germline CDR1 and CDR2 sequences are SGHDN and FVKESK. CDR3 in amino acids: CASSLTGGWGEAFFGQGTGEAFF.

This clonotype has only a few counts. This beta chain is a stray sequence in a library constructed for alpha chains; its clone size is not meaningful. The V gene is TRBV20-1, the J gene TRBJ2-5; no clear D gene. The CDR3 is made up of 12 amino acids. Germline V gene lookup returns CDR1 DFQATT and CDR2 SNEGSKA (reference sequence). V lost 6 bases and J lost 2, with 10 bases in between. In nucleotides, the CDR3 is TGCAGTGCCCTGCCACAGCAAGAGACCCAGTACTTC. Translated, it gives CSALPQQETQYF.

This clonotype has ten or more counts. This beta chain represents an off-target read in a library built for alpha chains; its size is of limited meaning. This chain uses TRBV18 with TRBJ2-7, with TRBD1 matching 10 bases. There are 15 residues in the CDR3. In germline, CDR1 is KGHSH, CDR2 LQKENI. V gave up 6 bases and J gave up 2 bases; unmatched junction bases: 7. The CDR3 protein is CASSPTGGFTYEQYF. The CDR3 nucleotides are TGTGCCAGCTCTCCGACAGGGGGCTTTACCTACGAGCAGTACTTC.

This clonotype is categorized as medium-sized. Because this beta chain is a stray read in a library intended to capture alpha chains, its abundance should not be given much weight. The chain links TRBV30 to TRBJ2-1; D unresolved. The V gene lost 5 bases and the J gene lost 4 bases, with 9 bases spanning the gap. The CDR3 is 12 residues long. Germline values: CDR1 GTSNPN, CDR2 SVGIG (reference sequence). CDR3: CAWAQAYNEQFF. The CDR3 DNA reads as TGTGCCTGGGCCCAAGCGTACAATGAGCAGTTCTTC.

Details on this clonotype: Within a library made for alpha chains, this beta chain is off target, and its count is uninformative. The chain links TRBV12-3 or TRBV12-4 to TRBJ1-2, with no clear D. The CDR3 has 14 amino acids. The ends were cut back, 5 bases at V and 8 bases at J, with 18 bases in the middle. CDR3 region: CASSTSPGSPGYTF. In DNA, the CDR3 is TGTGCCAGCAGTACATCCCCGGGAAGCCCCGGCTACACCTTC.

There are many counts of this clonotype. This beta chain came through as a stray read in a library set up for alpha chains, and its size says little. The rearrangement links TRBV5-1 to TRBJ1-1, with 8 bases that match TRBD1. Unmatched junction bases numbered 3, after V lost 4 bases and J lost 1 base. This CDR3 is 14 amino acids long. Germline lookup yields CDR1 SGHRS and CDR2 YFSETQ. The CDR3 DNA follows: TGCGCCAGCAGCCCACAGGGGGGGAACACTGAAGCTTTCTTT. Its protein is CASSPQGGNTEAFF.

This clonotype was recorded at least ten times. With the library built for alpha chains, this beta chain is off target and its frequency is not meaningful. The rearrangement joins TRBV30 to TRBJ1-2; D remains unclear. This CDR3 spans 12 amino acids. The germline gives CDR1 GTSNPN, CDR2 SVGIG (reference sequence). The germline V and J ends were trimmed by 4 bases and 4 bases, with 10 bases remaining between them. The CDR3 DNA is TGTGCCTGGATAGGATCCCCCTATGGCTACACCTTC. Protein product: CAWIGSPYGYTF.

This clonotype came up a few times. Since it is a stray read in a library aimed at alpha chains, this beta chain has a size that is not meaningful. The chain has TRBV5-1 and TRBJ1-2; 7 nucleotides match TRBD1. The CDR3 consists of 15 residues. CDR1 and CDR2 from the germline V gene are SGHRS and YFSETQ. V lost 0 bases, J lost 7 bases, and 9 bases stayed unmatched. The CDR3 region is CASSLDTEGASGYTF. CDR3 coding DNA: TGCGCCAGCAGCTTGGATACGGAGGGGGCCTCTGGCTACACCTTC.

This clonotype was seen at least ten times. In a library made to pick up alpha chains, this beta chain is a stray read with a size that means little. The chain recombines TRBV20-1 with TRBJ1-1; the D is unclear. Germline values: CDR1 DFQATT, CDR2 SNEGSKA (reference sequence). Deletions cut 3 bases from V and 5 bases from J, with 13 bases between. The CDR3 has 13 residues. The CDR3 DNA reads as TGCAGTGCTAGTACCGGGGATGGTACTGAAGCTTTCTTT. Its translation: CSASTGDGTEAFF.

Relative to its sample, this clonotype is medium-sized. This beta chain was picked up by a library intended for alpha chains and is off target, so its count carries little meaning. This sequence joins TRBV5-1 and TRBJ1-6, with TRBD1 as a possible D gene (5 bases). The V end was cut by 4 bases, the J end by 6 bases, with 14 bases between. Germline lookup yields CDR1 SGHRS and CDR2 YFSETQ. This CDR3 has 15 amino acids. CDR3 region: CASSIDSRSNSPLHF. The CDR3 DNA reads TGCGCCAGCAGCATAGACAGCAGGTCTAATTCACCCCTCCACTTT.